This TCR beta chain was documented in a study of blood T cell repertoires in COVID-19. Assay used: immunoSEQ multiplex PCR; TCRdb lists only in-frame clones, some missing. Here the sample spans some 220,000 clones, around 81% being singletons. With V trimmed by 3 bases and J by 1 base, 2 bases remained unmatched. From germline, CDR1 is SGHRS and CDR2 YFSETQ. The CDR3 is 15 residues long. This sequence was found in a woman in her 30s who had recovered from COVID-19. The chain carries TRBV5-1 and TRBJ1-1, with TRBD1 identical over 11 bases. Sequencing used peripheral blood. DNA for the CDR3: TGCGCCAGCAGCTCCGGACAGGGGGCGAACACTGAAGCTTTCTTT. This gives the protein CASSSGQGANTEAFF.